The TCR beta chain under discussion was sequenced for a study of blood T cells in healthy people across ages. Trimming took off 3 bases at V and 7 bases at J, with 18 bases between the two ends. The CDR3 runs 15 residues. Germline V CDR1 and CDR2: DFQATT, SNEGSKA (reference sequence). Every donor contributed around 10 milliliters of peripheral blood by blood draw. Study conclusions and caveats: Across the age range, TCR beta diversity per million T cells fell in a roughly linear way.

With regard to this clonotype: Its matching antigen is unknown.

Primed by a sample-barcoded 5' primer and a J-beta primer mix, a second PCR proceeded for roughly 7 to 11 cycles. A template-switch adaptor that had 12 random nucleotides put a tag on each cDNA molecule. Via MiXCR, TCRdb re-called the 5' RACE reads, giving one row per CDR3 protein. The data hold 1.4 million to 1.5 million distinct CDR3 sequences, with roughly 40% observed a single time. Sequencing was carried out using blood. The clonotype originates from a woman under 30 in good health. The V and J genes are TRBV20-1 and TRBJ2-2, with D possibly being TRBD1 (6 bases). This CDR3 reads CSASALGAVHGELFF. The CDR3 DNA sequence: TGCAGTGCTAGCGCACTGGGGGCTGTTCACGGGGAGCTGTTTTTT.